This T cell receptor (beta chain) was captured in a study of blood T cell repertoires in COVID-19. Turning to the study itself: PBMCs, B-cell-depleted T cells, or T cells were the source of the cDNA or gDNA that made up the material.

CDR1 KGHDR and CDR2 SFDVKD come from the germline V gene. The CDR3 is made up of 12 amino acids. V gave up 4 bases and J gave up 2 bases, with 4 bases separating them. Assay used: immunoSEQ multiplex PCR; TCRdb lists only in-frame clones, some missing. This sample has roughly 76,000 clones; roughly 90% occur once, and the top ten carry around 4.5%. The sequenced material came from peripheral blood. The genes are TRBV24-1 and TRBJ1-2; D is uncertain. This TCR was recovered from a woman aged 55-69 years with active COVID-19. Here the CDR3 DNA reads TGTGCCACCAGTGACAGGAACTATGGCTACACCTTC. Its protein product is CATSDRNYGYTF.